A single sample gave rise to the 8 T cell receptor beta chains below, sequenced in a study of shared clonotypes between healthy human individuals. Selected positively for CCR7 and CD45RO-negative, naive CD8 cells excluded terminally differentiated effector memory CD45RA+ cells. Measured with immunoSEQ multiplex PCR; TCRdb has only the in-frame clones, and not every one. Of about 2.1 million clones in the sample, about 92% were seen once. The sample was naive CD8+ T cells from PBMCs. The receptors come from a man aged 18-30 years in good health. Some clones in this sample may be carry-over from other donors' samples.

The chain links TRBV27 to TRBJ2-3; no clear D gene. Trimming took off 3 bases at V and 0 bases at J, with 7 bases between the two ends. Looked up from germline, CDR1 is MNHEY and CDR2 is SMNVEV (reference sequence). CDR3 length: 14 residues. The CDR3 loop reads CASSFVRSTDTQYF. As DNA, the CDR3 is TGTGCCAGCAGTTTTGTCCGTAGCACAGATACGCAGTATTTT.

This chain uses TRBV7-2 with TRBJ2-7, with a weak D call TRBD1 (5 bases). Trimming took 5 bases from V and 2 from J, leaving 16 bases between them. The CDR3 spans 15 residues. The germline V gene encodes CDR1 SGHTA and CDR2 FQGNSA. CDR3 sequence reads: CASSPRTPKTYEQYF. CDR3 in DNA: TGTGCCAGCAGCCCCCGGACACCGAAAACCTACGAGCAGTACTTC.

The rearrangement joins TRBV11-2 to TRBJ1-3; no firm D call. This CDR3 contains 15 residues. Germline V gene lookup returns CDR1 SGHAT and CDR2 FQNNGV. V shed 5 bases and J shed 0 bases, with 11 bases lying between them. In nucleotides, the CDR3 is TGTGCCAGCAGCCCTCGAGATTACTCTGGAAACACCATATATTTT. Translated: CASSPRDYSGNTIYF.

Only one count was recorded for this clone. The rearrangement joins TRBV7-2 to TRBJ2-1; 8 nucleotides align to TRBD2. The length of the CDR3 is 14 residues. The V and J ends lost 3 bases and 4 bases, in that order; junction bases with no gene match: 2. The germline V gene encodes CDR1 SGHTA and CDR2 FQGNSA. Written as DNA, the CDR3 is TGTGCCAGCAGCTTGGCTAGCGGGTACAATGAGCAGTTCTTC. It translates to CASSLASGYNEQFF.

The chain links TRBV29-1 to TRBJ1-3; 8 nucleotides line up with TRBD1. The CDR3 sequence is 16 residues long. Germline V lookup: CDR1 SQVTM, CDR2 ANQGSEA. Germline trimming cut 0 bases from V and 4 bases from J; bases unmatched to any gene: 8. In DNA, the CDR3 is TGCAGCGTTGAAGATCGGGCAGGGGGCCCGGGAAACACCATATATTTT. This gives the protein CSVEDRAGGPGNTIYF.

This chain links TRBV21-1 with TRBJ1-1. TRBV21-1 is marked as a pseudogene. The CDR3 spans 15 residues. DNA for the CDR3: TGTGCCAGCAGCACCCCGGACGGATTTGACACTGAAGCTTTCTTT. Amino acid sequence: CASSTPDGFDTEAFF.

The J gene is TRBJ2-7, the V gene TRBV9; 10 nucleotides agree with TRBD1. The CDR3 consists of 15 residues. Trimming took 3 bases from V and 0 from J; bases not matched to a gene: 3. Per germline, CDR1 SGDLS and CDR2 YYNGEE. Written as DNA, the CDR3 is TGTGCCAGCAGCGCGGGACAGGGGATCTCCTACGAGCAGTACTTC. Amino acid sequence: CASSAGQGISYEQYF.

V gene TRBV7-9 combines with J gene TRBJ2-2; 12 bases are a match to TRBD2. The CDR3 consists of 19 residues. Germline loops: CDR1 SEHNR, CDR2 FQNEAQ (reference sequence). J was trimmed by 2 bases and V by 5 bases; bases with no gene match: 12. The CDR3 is CASSALAGGPTQNTGELFF. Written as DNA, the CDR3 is TGTGCCAGCAGCGCGCTAGCGGGAGGGCCGACCCAAAACACCGGGGAGCTGTTTTTT.